This TCR beta chain was found in a study of PD-1 blockade in mismatch repair-deficient tumors. The overall study: Patients had about 13 mismatch repair-deficient cancer types and were previously treated and progressing.

As for this clone: Its specificity is not known.

Clones were read by immunoSEQ multiplex PCR, and TCRdb kept only the in-frame ones, dropping some. This sample yields 120,000 or so clones, of which 86% are seen a single time; roughly 13% belongs to the top ten. Findings and limits, study-wide: Tumor-resident clones, often absent from pretreatment blood, expanded after pembrolizumab and then contracted.

Deletions cut 7 bases from V and 5 bases from J, with 15 bases between. From germline, CDR1 is SGHAT and CDR2 FQNNGV. The CDR3 extends over 13 amino acids. This rearrangement joins TRBV11-2 to TRBJ2-7; D unclear. Sequences were derived from peripheral blood, sampled 44 weeks after starting pembrolizumab. This sequence originates from an adult with mismatch repair-deficient cancer. The CDR3 spells CASNNPSEDEQYF. CDR3 bases: TGTGCCAGCAACAATCCTTCTGAGGACGAGCAGTACTTC. The entire variable domain, with the rest obtained from reference TRBV11-2 and TRBJ2-7, is as follows: EAGVAQSPRYKIIEKRQSVAFWCNPISGHATLYWYQQILGQGPKLLIQFQNNGVVDDSQLPKDRFSAERLKGVDSTLKIQPAKLEDSAVYLCASNNPSEDEQYFGPGTRLTVT.